Presented here are 8 T cell receptor beta chains from one specimen sequenced in a study of cytomegalovirus exposure and HLA in healthy donors. Amplification used 60 Vbeta primers and 13 Jbeta primers. Sequenced by immunoSEQ multiplex PCR; TCRdb stores in-frame clones only, minus some. The sample contains 100,000 to 150,000 clones, about three quarters of which appear only once. Sequenced sample: PBMCs. The receptors shown here come from a man aged 50-59 years in good health and CMV-seronegative.

J is TRBJ2-7 and V is TRBV7-2, with TRBD2 identical over 7 bases. Trimming removed 5 bases from V and 3 bases from J; junction bases left unmatched: 10. There are 15 residues in the CDR3. Germline V gives CDR1 SGHTA, CDR2 FQGNSA. For the CDR3, the DNA is TGTGCCAGCAGCCTCACCCAACTAGCGAACTACGAGCAGTACTTC. Its translation: CASSLTQLANYEQYF.

The V gene is TRBV27, the J gene TRBJ1-2; D gene unclear. V lost 3 bases, J lost 7 bases, and 9 bases lay in between. The length of the CDR3 is 12 residues. Per the germline V gene, CDR1 is MNHEY and CDR2 is SMNVEV (reference sequence). The CDR3 nucleotides are TGTGCCAGCAGTTTTAGTGGTTTTGGCTACACCTTC. Translated, it gives CASSFSGFGYTF.

This clone was counted between two and nine times. This chain uses TRBV15 with TRBJ2-3, with 9 bases matching TRBD1. The V gene end was trimmed by 0 bases and the J gene end by 5 bases; junction bases not matched to a gene: 9. The germline gives CDR1 LNHNV, CDR2 YYDKDF (reference sequence). The CDR3 is 17 residues long. The CDR3 region is CATSRDQNRGQVDTQYF. The CDR3 DNA reads TGTGCCACCAGCAGAGACCAGAACAGGGGGCAGGTAGATACGCAGTATTTT.

A remark on this clone: The germline gene is not matched at one end of the junction; a read error may be the cause. V is TRBV7-9 and J is TRBJ1-1, with D hard to call. The CDR3 runs 15 residues. The germline V gene encodes CDR1 SEHNR and CDR2 FQNEAQ (reference sequence). CDR3 nucleotides: TGTTCCAGCAGCCCAGTGGCGCGGTCGAACACTGAAGCTTTCTTT. This codes for CSSSPVARSNTEAFF.

The rearrangement joins TRBV5-6 to TRBJ1-2; a weak D match, TRBD1 (5 bases). Trimming took off 4 bases at V and 4 bases at J, with 14 bases between the two ends. The CDR3 consists of 14 residues. Germline CDR1 is SGHDT and CDR2 is YYEEEE. In DNA form, the CDR3 reads TGTGCCAGCAGCCCCGGACCCGACAGCTATGGCTACACCTTC. This translates into CASSPGPDSYGYTF.

V is TRBV2 and J is TRBJ1-3; D gene uncertain. Germline V gives CDR1 SNHLY, CDR2 FYNNEI. The ends were cut back, 0 bases at V and 4 bases at J, with 4 bases in the middle. The CDR3 is made up of 13 amino acids. The CDR3 coding sequence is TGTGCCAGCAGTGAAGCGGAGGGAAACACCATATATTTT. Protein: CASSEAEGNTIYF. Full variable domain (rest looked up from reference TRBV2 and TRBJ1-3): EPEVTQTPSHQVTQMGQEVILRCVPISNHLYFYWYRQILGQKVEFLVSFYNNEISEKSEIFDDQFSVERPDGSNFTLKIRSTKLEDSAMYFCASSEAEGNTIYFGEGSWLTVV.

The rearrangement uses TRBV2 and TRBJ1-3; D may be TRBD1 (5 bases). Germline assignment: CDR1 SNHLY and CDR2 FYNNEI. This CDR3 has 13 residues. The ends were cut back, 10 bases at V and 3 bases at J, with 13 bases in the middle. The CDR3 loop reads CAIWKGFGNTIYF. The CDR3 DNA is TGTGCCATATGGAAGGGGTTTGGAAACACCATATATTTT.

A few counts support this clone. V and J are TRBV29-1 and TRBJ2-1; 8 bases are a match to TRBD2. This CDR3 comprises 18 residues. Germline loops: CDR1 SQVTM, CDR2 ANQGSEA. Trimming at V came to 7 bases and at J to 0 bases, leaving 17 bases not matched to a gene. The CDR3: CSAGRGGVSFSSYNEQFF. The CDR3 bases are TGCAGCGCCGGGAGGGGCGGCGTATCGTTTAGCTCCTACAATGAGCAGTTCTTC.